These 5 T cell receptor beta chains originate from one sample sequenced in a study of OX40 agonist ivuxolimab in advanced cancers. Assay used: immunoSEQ multiplex PCR; TCRdb lists only in-frame clones, some missing. The sample holds about 71,000 clones; about nine tenths are singletons and the top ten take roughly 14%. The input for sequencing was CD4+ or CD8+ T cells sorted from blood, taken in a trial of the OX40 agonist ivuxolimab. Receptors originate from an adult with an advanced solid tumor such as melanoma, head and neck, liver or kidney cancer.

The chain couples TRBV4-3 to TRBJ1-1, with a weak D call TRBD1 (5 bases). Trimming left V 2 bases short and J 3 bases short, with 10 bases between. CDR3 size: 14 residues. Germline CDR1 reads LGHNA; CDR2 reads YSLEER. The CDR3 sequence: CASSQLQGYTEAFF. The CDR3 nucleotides are TGCGCCAGCAGCCAACTTCAGGGATACACTGAAGCTTTCTTT.

The genes are TRBV19 and TRBJ2-3; 10 nucleotides align to TRBD2. The CDR3 is 15 amino acids. The germline gives CDR1 LNHDA, CDR2 SQIVND (reference sequence). V lost 6 bases, J lost 5 bases, and 8 bases stayed unmatched. The DNA of the CDR3 is TGTGCCAGTAGCACTCAGCGGGAGGGGATAGATACGCAGTATTTT. It translates to CASSTQREGIDTQYF. Full variable domain (outside the CDR3, taken from reference TRBV19 and TRBJ2-3): DGGITQSPKYLFRKEGQNVTLSCEQNLNHDAMYWYRQDPGQGLRLIYYSQIVNDFQKGDIAEGYSVSREKKESFPLTVTSAQKNPTAFYLCASSTQREGIDTQYFGPGTRLTVL.

This chain links TRBV13 with TRBJ2-5, with D perhaps TRBD1 (5 bases). The V and J ends lost 5 bases and 3 bases respectively, with 16 bases between them. Germline CDR1 and CDR2: PRHDT and FYEKMQ (reference sequence). The CDR3 runs 15 residues. The DNA for the CDR3 is TGTGCCAGCAGCATCAATCCAGGGATGGAAGAGACCCAGTACTTC. The encoded protein is CASSINPGMEETQYF.

To note about this clone: One end of the junction fails to match germline, which may point to a read error. This chain uses TRBV7-9 with TRBJ1-2; D is ambiguous. From germline, CDR1 is SEHNR and CDR2 FQNEAQ (reference sequence). This CDR3 is 8 amino acids long. The CDR3 DNA follows: TGTGCCAGCGAGGGCCCCAACTTC. Amino acids: CASEGPNF.

The gene calls are TRBV6-5 and TRBJ2-7; weak D call: TRBD1 (5 bases). The CDR3 has 10 amino acids. V was clipped by 6 bases and J by 7 bases, with 7 bases between them. Looked up from germline, CDR1 is MNHEY and CDR2 is SVGAGI. Here the CDR3 DNA reads TGTGCCAGCAGCCAGGGTGAGCAGTACTTC. Amino acids: CASSQGEQYF.